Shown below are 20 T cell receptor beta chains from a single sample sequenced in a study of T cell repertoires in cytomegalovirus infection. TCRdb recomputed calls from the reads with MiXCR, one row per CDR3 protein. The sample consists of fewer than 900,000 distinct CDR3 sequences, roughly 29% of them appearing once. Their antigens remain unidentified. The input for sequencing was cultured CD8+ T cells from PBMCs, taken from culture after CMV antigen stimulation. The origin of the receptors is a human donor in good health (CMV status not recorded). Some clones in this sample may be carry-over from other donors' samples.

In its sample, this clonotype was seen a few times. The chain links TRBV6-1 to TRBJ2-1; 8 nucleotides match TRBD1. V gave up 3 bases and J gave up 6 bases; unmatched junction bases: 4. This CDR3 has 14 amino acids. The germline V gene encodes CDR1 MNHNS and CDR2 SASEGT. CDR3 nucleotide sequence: TGTGCCAGCAGTGACAGGGGGCGGGGCAATGAGCAGTTCTTC. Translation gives CASSDRGRGNEQFF.

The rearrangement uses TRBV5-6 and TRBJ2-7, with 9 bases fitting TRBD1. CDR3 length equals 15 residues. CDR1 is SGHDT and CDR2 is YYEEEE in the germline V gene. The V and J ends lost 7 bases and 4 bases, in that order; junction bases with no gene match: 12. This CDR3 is CASCSLGTGLYEQYF. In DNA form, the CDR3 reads TGTGCCAGCTGCTCCTTAGGGACAGGGTTATACGAGCAGTACTTC.

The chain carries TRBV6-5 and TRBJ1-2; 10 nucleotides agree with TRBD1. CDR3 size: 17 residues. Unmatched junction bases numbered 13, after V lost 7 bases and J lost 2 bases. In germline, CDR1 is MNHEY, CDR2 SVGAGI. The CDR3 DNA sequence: TGTGCCAGCACCACTCGGGACAGGGGTCCCTCCAACTATGGCTACACCTTC. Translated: CASTTRDRGPSNYGYTF.

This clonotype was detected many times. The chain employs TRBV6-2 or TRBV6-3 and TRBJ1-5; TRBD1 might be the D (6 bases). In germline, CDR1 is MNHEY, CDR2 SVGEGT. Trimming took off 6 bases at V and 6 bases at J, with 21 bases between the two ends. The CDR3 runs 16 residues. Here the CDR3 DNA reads TGTGCCAGCAGAACCCCGACGGGAGAGGGGGGTCAGCCCCAGCATTTT. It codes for CASRTPTGEGGQPQHF.

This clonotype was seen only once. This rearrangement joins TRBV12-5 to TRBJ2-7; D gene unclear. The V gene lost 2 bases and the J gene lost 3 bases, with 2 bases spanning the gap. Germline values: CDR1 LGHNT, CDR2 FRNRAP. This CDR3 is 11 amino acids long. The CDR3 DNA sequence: TGTGCTAGTGGTTTGAACTACGAGCAGTACGTC. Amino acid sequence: CASGLNYEQYV.

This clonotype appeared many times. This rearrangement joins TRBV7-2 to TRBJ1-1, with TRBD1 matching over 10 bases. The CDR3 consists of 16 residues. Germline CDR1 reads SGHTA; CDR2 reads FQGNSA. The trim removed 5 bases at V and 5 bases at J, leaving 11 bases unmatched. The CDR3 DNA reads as TGTGCCAGCAGCAGGGGAGGACAGGGGGTGCGGACTGAAGCTTTCTTT. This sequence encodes CASSRGGQGVRTEAFF.

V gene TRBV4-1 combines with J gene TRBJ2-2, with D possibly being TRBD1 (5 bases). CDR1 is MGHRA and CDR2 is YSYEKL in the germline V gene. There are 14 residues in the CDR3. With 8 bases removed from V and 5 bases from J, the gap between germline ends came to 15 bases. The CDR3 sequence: CASGATVTTGELFF. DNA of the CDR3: TGCGCCAGCGGGGCGACAGTTACGACCGGGGAGCTGTTTTTT.

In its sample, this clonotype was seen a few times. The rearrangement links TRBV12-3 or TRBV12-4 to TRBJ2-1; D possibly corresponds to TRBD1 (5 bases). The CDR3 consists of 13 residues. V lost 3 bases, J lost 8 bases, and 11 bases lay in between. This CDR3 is CASSFDRGDEQFF. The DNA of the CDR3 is TGTGCCAGCAGTTTCGACAGAGGAGATGAGCAGTTCTTC.

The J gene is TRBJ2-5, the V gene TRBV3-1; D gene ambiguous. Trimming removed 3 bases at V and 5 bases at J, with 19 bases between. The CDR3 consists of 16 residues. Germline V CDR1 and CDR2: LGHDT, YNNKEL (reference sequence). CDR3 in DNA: TGTGCCAGCAGCCATGGTACGACGTCGATTTGGGAGACCCAGTACTTC. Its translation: CASSHGTTSIWETQYF.

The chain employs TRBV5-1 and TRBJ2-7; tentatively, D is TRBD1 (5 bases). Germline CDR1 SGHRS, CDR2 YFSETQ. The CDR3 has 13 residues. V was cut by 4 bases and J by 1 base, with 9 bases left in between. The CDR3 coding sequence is TGCGCCAGCAGCATTGACAGTTCCTACGAGCAGTACTTC. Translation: CASSIDSSYEQYF.

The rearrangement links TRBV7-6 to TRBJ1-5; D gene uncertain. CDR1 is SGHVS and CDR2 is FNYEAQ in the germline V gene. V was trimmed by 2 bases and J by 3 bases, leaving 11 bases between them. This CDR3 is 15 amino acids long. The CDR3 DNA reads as TGTGCCAGCAGCTTACTCCCCGGATACAATCAGCCCCAGCATTTT. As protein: CASSLLPGYNQPQHF.

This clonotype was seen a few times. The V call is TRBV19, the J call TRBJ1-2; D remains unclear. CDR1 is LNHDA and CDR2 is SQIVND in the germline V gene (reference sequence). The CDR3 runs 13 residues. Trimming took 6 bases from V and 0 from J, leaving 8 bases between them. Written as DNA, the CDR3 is TGTGCCAGTAGGAACAGTTCTAACTATGGCTACACCTTC. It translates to CASRNSSNYGYTF.

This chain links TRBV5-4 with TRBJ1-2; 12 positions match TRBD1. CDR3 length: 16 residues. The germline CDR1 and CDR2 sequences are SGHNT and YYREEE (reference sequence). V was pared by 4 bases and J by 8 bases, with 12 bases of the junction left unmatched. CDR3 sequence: CASSLYRDRGREGYTF. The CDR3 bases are TGTGCCAGCAGCCTCTACCGGGACAGGGGGCGCGAGGGCTACACCTTC.

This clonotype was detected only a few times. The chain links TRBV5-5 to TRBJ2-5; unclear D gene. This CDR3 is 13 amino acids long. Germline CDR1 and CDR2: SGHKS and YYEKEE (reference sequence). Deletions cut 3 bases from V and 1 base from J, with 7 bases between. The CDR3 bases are TGTGCCAGCAGCTCTGACGGCCAAGAGACCCAGTACTTC. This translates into CASSSDGQETQYF.

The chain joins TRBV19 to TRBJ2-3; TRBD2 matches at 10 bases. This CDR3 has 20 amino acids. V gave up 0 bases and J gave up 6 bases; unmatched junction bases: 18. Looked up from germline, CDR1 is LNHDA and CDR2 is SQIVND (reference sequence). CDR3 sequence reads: CASSIDPPPLSGGPLDTQYF. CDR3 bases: TGTGCCAGTAGTATAGACCCCCCCCCCCTTAGCGGGGGGCCTCTGGATACGCAGTATTTT.

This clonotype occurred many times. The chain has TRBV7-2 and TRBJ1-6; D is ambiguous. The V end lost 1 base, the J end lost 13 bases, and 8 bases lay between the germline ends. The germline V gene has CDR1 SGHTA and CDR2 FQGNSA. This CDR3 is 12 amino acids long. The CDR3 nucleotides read TGTGCCAGCAGCTTAGGAAGCGGTCCCCTCCACTTT. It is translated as CASSLGSGPLHF. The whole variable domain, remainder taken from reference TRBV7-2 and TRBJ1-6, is GAGVSQSPSNKVTEKGKDVELRCDPISGHTALYWYRQSLGQGLEFLIYFQGNSAPDKSGLPSDRFSAERTGGSVSTLTIQRTQQEDSAVYLCASSLGSGPLHFGNGTRLTVT.

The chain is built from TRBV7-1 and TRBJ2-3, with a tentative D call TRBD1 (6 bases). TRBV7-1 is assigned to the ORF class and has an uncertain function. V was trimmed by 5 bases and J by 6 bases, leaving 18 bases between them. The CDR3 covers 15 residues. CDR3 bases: TGTGCCAGCAGCCCTACCGGACAGCCCGAGGATACGCAGTATTTT. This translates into CASSPTGQPEDTQYF.

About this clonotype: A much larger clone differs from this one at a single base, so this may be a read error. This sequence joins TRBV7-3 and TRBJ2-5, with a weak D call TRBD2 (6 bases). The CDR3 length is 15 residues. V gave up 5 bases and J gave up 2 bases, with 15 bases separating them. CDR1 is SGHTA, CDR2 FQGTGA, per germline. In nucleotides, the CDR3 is TGTGCCAGCAGCCCAGGACTATCGGGGCAAGAGACCCAGTACTTC. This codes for CASSPGLSGQETQYF.

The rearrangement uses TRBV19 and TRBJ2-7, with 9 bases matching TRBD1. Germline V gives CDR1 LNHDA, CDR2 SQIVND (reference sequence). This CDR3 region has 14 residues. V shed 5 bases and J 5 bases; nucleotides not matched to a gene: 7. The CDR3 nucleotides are TGTGCCAGTAGTCCACGGGACAGGGCCCACGAGCAGTACGTC. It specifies CASSPRDRAHEQYV.

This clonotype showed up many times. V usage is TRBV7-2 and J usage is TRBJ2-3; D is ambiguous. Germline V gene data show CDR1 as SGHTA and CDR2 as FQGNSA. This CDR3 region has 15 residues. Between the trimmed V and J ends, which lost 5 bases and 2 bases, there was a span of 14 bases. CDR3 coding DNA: TGTGCCAGCAGCCCTTCCTCTCCGGCCACAGATACGCAGTATTTT. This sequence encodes CASSPSSPATDTQYF.